This TCR beta chain was sequenced for a study of sequential checkpoint blockade in melanoma. Study background: Each arm's sequence ended with maintenance nivolumab. TCRbeta immunosequencing was performed on DNA from 91 pretreatment melanoma tumor samples. The study's findings and limits: In arm A, pretreatment tumor clonality was associated with response. PD-L1 staining and CD8+ counts, not mutational load, tracked tumor T-cell clonality.

This clone was seen a handful of times. The antigen is not known. Data came from immunoSEQ multiplex PCR; TCRdb stores just in-frame clones and leaves some out. The data hold 3,500 to 5,000 clones, with around 24% observed a single time. As for treatment: randomized to nivolumab then ipilimumab (arm A) or the reverse (arm B). The material was tumor tissue (inferred from file names), obtained from a patient given nivolumab and ipilimumab in sequence. This sequence was found in a human donor with melanoma.

CDR3 nucleotide sequence: TGTGCCAGCAGCTTAGTCGGGGCTGGGGAGCTGTTTTTT. This encodes CASSLVGAGELFF. The J gene is TRBJ2-2, the V gene TRBV7-1, with D perhaps assigned TRBD1 or TRBD2 (5 bases each). TRBV7-1 is classed as an ORF, of uncertain function. Between the trimmed V and J ends, which lost 4 bases and 8 bases, there was a span of 11 bases. The CDR3 consists of 13 residues.